A single sample is the source of the 32 T cell receptor beta chains below, sequenced in a study of cytomegalovirus exposure and HLA in healthy donors. PCR involved 60 Vbeta and 13 Jbeta primers. Clones were read by immunoSEQ multiplex PCR, and TCRdb kept only the in-frame ones, dropping some. Of some 130,000 clones detected, approximately 85% appear once; the ten largest clones hold 1.5% to 2%. Sequenced material: PBMCs. These receptors all come from a boy between 10 and 17 years old in good health and CMV-seronegative.

This chain uses TRBV19 with TRBJ2-7; a possible D gene is TRBD2 (5 bases). The CDR3 sequence is 13 residues long. Trimming took off 5 bases at V and 2 bases at J, with 10 bases between the two ends. The germline V gene has CDR1 LNHDA and CDR2 SQIVND (reference sequence). The CDR3 here is CASSAGGPYEQYF. In DNA form, the CDR3 reads TGTGCCAGTAGTGCCGGCGGGCCCTACGAGCAGTACTTC.

CDR3 region: CASSELNRGAEAFF. CDR3 coding DNA: TGTGCCAGCAGTGAATTGAACAGGGGGGCTGAAGCTTTCTTT. The chain links TRBV6-1 to TRBJ1-1; 8 nucleotides align to TRBD1. Unmatched junction bases numbered 5, after V lost 2 bases and J lost 6 bases. The V gene's germline CDR1 is MNHNS and CDR2 SASEGT. The CDR3 is made up of 14 amino acids.

The chain joins TRBV29-1 to TRBJ2-7; no reliable D call. This CDR3 has 11 amino acids. V was clipped by 3 bases and J by 3 bases, with 6 bases between them. Looked up from germline, CDR1 is SQVTM and CDR2 is ANQGSEA. The CDR3, as DNA: TGCAGCGTTGAGGAGTTCTACGAGCAGTACTTC. It translates to CSVEEFYEQYF.

The chain carries TRBV13 and TRBJ2-1, with 9 bases identical to TRBD2. The CDR3 runs to 15 residues. The V and J ends lost 0 bases and 4 bases, in that order; junction bases with no gene match: 1. CDR1 and CDR2 (germline): PRHDT, FYEKMQ (reference sequence). The CDR3 protein is CASSLGTSGYNEQFF. The DNA for the CDR3 is TGTGCCAGCAGCTTAGGGACTAGCGGTTACAATGAGCAGTTCTTC.

This clone was counted between two and nine times. The chain uses TRBV10-3 and TRBJ2-7; D not resolved. This CDR3 region has 14 residues. Trimming left V 7 bases short and J 2 bases short, with 15 bases between. Germline assignment: CDR1 ENHRY and CDR2 SYGVKD. In DNA, the CDR3 is TGTGCCATCACAACTACGGTTGGAACCTACGAGCAGTACTTC. Translating gives CAITTTVGTYEQYF.

The chain uses TRBV18 and TRBJ2-7; 8 bases are a match to TRBD1. The CDR3 spans 15 residues. Per the germline V gene, CDR1 is KGHSH and CDR2 is LQKENI. After removal of 2 bases from V and 6 bases from J, the junction contained 9 bases not matched to a gene. CDR3 in amino acids: CASSPYGPGGGEQYF. DNA of the CDR3: TGTGCCAGCTCACCATATGGTCCAGGGGGCGGCGAGCAGTACTTC. Drawing the rest from reference TRBV18 and TRBJ2-7, the complete variable domain is NAGVMQNPRHLVRRRGQEARLRCSPMKGHSHVYWYRQLPEEGLKFMVYLQKENIIDESGMPKERFSAEFPKEGPSILRIQQVVRGDSAAYFCASSPYGPGGGEQYFGPGTRLTVT.

Comments on this clone: Germline and junction disagree at one end, which may indicate a read error. The rearrangement uses TRBV27 and TRBJ1-2; D uncertain. The CDR3 consists of 13 residues. Germline-derived CDR1 and CDR2 are MNHEY and SMNVEV (reference sequence). The CDR3 protein is CASSLRGSYGYPF. The CDR3 DNA reads as TGTGCCAGCAGTTTGAGAGGGTCCTATGGCTACCCCTTC.

V usage is TRBV9 and J usage is TRBJ1-4; D is uncertain. The CDR3 is 12 residues long. Germline assignment: CDR1 SGDLS and CDR2 YYNGEE. With 4 bases removed from V and 8 bases from J, the gap between germline ends came to 9 bases. The CDR3 sequence: CASSRGGEKLFF. The CDR3 nucleotides are TGTGCCAGCAGCCGAGGTGGAGAAAAACTGTTTTTT.

This clone was recorded once. The gene calls are TRBV9 and TRBJ2-2; TRBD2 is a possible D gene (6 bases). V was pared by 3 bases and J by 2 bases, with 11 bases between. The CDR3 has 15 amino acids. Germline V CDR1 and CDR2: SGDLS, YYNGEE. The CDR3 DNA is TGTGCCAGCAGCGCCCGGGACTTAAACACCGGGGAGCTGTTTTTT. Translated: CASSARDLNTGELFF.

The chain carries TRBV27 and TRBJ2-7, with TRBD1 matching over 9 bases. Germline V gene sequence: CDR1 MNHEY, CDR2 SMNVEV (reference sequence). The CDR3 loop spans 14 amino acids. Trimming cost V 5 bases and J 5 bases; bases outside gene matches: 7. CDR3 nucleotide sequence: TGTGCCAGCAGTCCGACGACAGGGGGGAACGAGCAGTACTTC. Translating it yields CASSPTTGGNEQYF.

V usage is TRBV6-5 and J usage is TRBJ1-5; D is ambiguous. The CDR3 consists of 13 residues. In germline, CDR1 is MNHEY, CDR2 SVGAGI. V lost 6 bases and J 2 bases, leaving 8 bases between the germline ends. The CDR3 DNA reads as TGTGCCAGCAGCAGAATGGGCAATCAGCCCCAGCATTTT. Amino acid sequence: CASSRMGNQPQHF.

The V gene is TRBV11-2, the J gene TRBJ2-6; 10 bases line up with TRBD1. The CDR3 has 18 residues. With V trimmed by 8 bases and J by 2 bases, 12 bases remained unmatched. Germline V lookup: CDR1 SGHAT, CDR2 FQNNGV. The CDR3 loop reads CASRRDRGLSTGANVLTF. CDR3 bases: TGTGCCAGCCGCCGGGACAGGGGACTAAGTACTGGGGCCAACGTCCTGACTTTC.

The chain uses TRBV5-1 and TRBJ1-4; possible D gene TRBD1, 6 bases. V lost 1 base to trimming and J lost 3 bases, with 16 bases between them. CDR1 and CDR2 from the germline V gene are SGHRS and YFSETQ. This CDR3 spans 17 amino acids. The DNA for the CDR3 is TGCGCCAGCAGCTTGACAGGGTCAAACGCCCCTAATGAAAAACTGTTTTTT. Its protein is CASSLTGSNAPNEKLFF.

This rearrangement joins TRBV10-1 to TRBJ1-2; 8 bases align to TRBD1. V shed 6 bases and J 4 bases; nucleotides not matched to a gene: 10. The CDR3 covers 15 residues. Germline V CDR1 and CDR2: WNHNN, SYGVQD (reference sequence). CDR3 sequence reads: CASRYPGGGLYGYTF. Here the CDR3 DNA reads TGCGCCAGCAGATATCCAGGGGGCGGACTCTATGGCTACACCTTC.

The rearrangement joins TRBV19 to TRBJ1-5; D is undetermined. With 2 bases removed from V and 2 bases from J, the gap between germline ends came to 10 bases. The CDR3 totals 15 residues. Germline values: CDR1 LNHDA, CDR2 SQIVND (reference sequence). DNA for the CDR3: TGTGCCAGTAGTATAAATCGGTTGCGCAATCAGCCCCAGCATTTT. Protein sequence: CASSINRLRNQPQHF.

This clone was counted a single time. V usage is TRBV5-1 and J usage is TRBJ2-1, with 8 bases matching TRBD2. The CDR3 extends over 16 amino acids. Trimming removed 2 bases from V and 6 bases from J; junction bases left unmatched: 10. CDR1 and CDR2 (germline): SGHRS, YFSETQ. The CDR3 spells CASSFRAGGGSNEQFF. The CDR3 bases are TGCGCCAGCAGCTTTAGGGCGGGAGGAGGGTCCAATGAGCAGTTCTTC.

The chain joins TRBV7-2 to TRBJ1-1; 8 bases line up with TRBD1. This CDR3 contains 15 residues. Losses at the gene ends were 6 bases for V and 1 base for J; bases not matched to a gene: 7. Germline lookup yields CDR1 SGHTA and CDR2 FQGNSA. This CDR3 reads CASRGDRGTNTEAFF. The DNA of the CDR3 is TGTGCCAGCAGGGGAGACAGGGGTACGAACACTGAAGCTTTCTTT. Supplemented by reference TRBV7-2 and TRBJ1-1, the full variable domain reads GAGVSQSPSNKVTEKGKDVELRCDPISGHTALYWYRQSLGQGLEFLIYFQGNSAPDKSGLPSDRFSAERTGGSVSTLTIQRTQQEDSAVYLCASRGDRGTNTEAFFGQGTRLTVV.

The rearrangement links TRBV29-1 to TRBJ2-3; 8 bases align to TRBD1. Germline V gene lookup returns CDR1 SQVTM and CDR2 ANQGSEA. This CDR3 has 17 amino acids. V gave up 5 bases and J gave up 1 base; unmatched junction bases: 14. CDR3 loop: CSVYPRGRDSRTDTQYF. The CDR3 nucleotides read TGCAGCGTTTACCCCAGGGGGCGTGACTCCCGCACAGATACGCAGTATTTT.

The chain carries TRBV14 and TRBJ1-1; TRBD1 matches 7 bases. Trimming took 4 bases from V and 4 from J; bases not matched to a gene: 3. CDR3 length equals 13 residues. CDR1 and CDR2 (germline): SGHDN, FVKESK. The CDR3 loop is CASSLSGGTEAFF. CDR3 sequence (DNA): TGTGCCAGCAGCCTCTCAGGGGGCACTGAAGCTTTCTTT.

The chain joins TRBV19 to TRBJ1-1, with D possibly being TRBD1 (5 bases). V lost 5 bases, J lost 1 base, and 11 bases lay in between. CDR1 is LNHDA, CDR2 SQIVND, per germline (reference sequence). The length of the CDR3 is 14 residues. CDR3 nucleotides: TGTGCCAGTAGTTACCAGGGCACGAACACTGAAGCTTTCTTT. Protein sequence: CASSYQGTNTEAFF.

DNA for the CDR3: TGTGCCAGCAGCTTAGAAATAGCGGGCCCATACAATGAGCAGTTCTTC. Its protein product is CASSLEIAGPYNEQFF. V and J are TRBV11-3 and TRBJ2-1, with 7 bases matching TRBD2. Germline values: CDR1 SGHNT, CDR2 YENEEA. The CDR3 consists of 16 residues. V was clipped by 0 bases and J by 4 bases; unmatched bases: 6.

The chain is built from TRBV9 and TRBJ2-2; D may be TRBD2 (5 bases). The V gene's germline CDR1 is SGDLS and CDR2 YYNGEE. With 5 bases removed from V and 6 bases from J, the gap between germline ends came to 17 bases. This CDR3 comprises 15 residues. The CDR3 nucleotides are TGTGCCAGCAGTCCCGAAACCGGGATTCCCGGGGAGCTGTTTTTT. Translating gives CASSPETGIPGELFF.

The sample holds one count of this clone. J is TRBJ1-2 and V is TRBV6-1, with 9 bases that match TRBD1. Germline V gene data show CDR1 as MNHNS and CDR2 as SASEGT. Trimming removed 4 bases from V and 0 bases from J; junction bases left unmatched: 9. This CDR3 contains 17 residues. CDR3 DNA: TGTGCCAGCAGTGGAAGGGACAGGGAGTTAGCTAACTATGGCTACACCTTC. Encoded protein: CASSGRDRELANYGYTF.

Of note for this clone: Since the CDR3 does not end with the conserved phenylalanine or tryptophan, this likely comes from a read error. No DNA is shown, since the ends of the CDR3 on it are uncertain; the CDR3 is the one TCRdb lists. The chain uses TRBV20-1 and TRBJ2-7; TRBD2, the D gene given by the table, was not confirmed from the DNA. Germline V gives CDR1 DFQATT, CDR2 SNEGSKA (reference sequence). The CDR3 has 10 amino acids, counting both end residues. The CDR3 loop is CSAIGRGTSL.

This clone showed up many times. This chain joins TRBV27 and TRBJ1-1, with 8 bases aligning to TRBD1. CDR3 size: 15 residues. The germline CDR1 and CDR2 sequences are MNHEY and SMNVEV (reference sequence). J lost 4 bases, V lost 5 bases, and 9 bases had no gene match. CDR3 nucleotides: TGTGCCAGCAGTCCCCGGACAGGGAGTCCCACTGAAGCTTTCTTT. Translated: CASSPRTGSPTEAFF.

CDR3 DNA sequence: TGTGCCAGTAGTACCGCGGGGGGCTCCTACAATGAGCAGTTCTTC. Its translation is CASSTAGGSYNEQFF. The rearrangement links TRBV19 to TRBJ2-1; 8 bases line up with TRBD2. Germline-derived CDR1 and CDR2 are LNHDA and SQIVND (reference sequence). CDR3 size: 15 residues. Trimming removed 4 bases from V and 0 bases from J; junction bases left unmatched: 2.

The chain employs TRBV5-5 and TRBJ2-2; weak D call: TRBD1 (6 bases). V was cut by 4 bases and J by 0 bases, with 10 bases left in between. Germline CDR1 and CDR2: SGHKS and YYEKEE (reference sequence). The CDR3 loop spans 15 amino acids. This chain's CDR3 is CASSGQSANTGELFF. The DNA of the CDR3 is TGTGCCAGCAGCGGACAGTCAGCGAACACCGGGGAGCTGTTTTTT.

The chain uses TRBV29-1 and TRBJ2-3; D gene unclear. Deletions cut 0 bases from V and 1 base from J, with 5 bases between. Germline loops: CDR1 SQVTM, CDR2 ANQGSEA. The CDR3 runs 13 residues. In nucleotides, the CDR3 is TGCAGCGTTGAAGATCTTGGCACAGATACGCAGTATTTT. It translates to CSVEDLGTDTQYF.

V is TRBV9 and J is TRBJ2-5; TRBD2 matches at 10 bases. Germline lookup yields CDR1 SGDLS and CDR2 YYNGEE. V lost 4 bases, J lost 3 bases, and 15 bases stayed unmatched. This CDR3 is built from 18 residues. The CDR3 protein is CASSPSSGGTLAEETQYF. CDR3 sequence (DNA): TGTGCCAGCAGCCCTTCTAGCGGGGGCACATTAGCCGAAGAGACCCAGTACTTC.

The chain couples TRBV5-1 to TRBJ1-4; TRBD1 matches at 7 bases. The CDR3 totals 15 residues. Germline lookup yields CDR1 SGHRS and CDR2 YFSETQ. V shed 4 bases and J 5 bases; nucleotides not matched to a gene: 8. The CDR3 loop reads CASSVQPGQNEKLFF. The DNA of the CDR3 is TGCGCCAGCAGCGTACAACCGGGACAGAATGAAAAACTGTTTTTT.

CDR3 sequence (DNA): TGTGCCAGCCCGGAAGGCAGGGCCCAAGAGACCCAGTACTTC. Amino acid sequence: CASPEGRAQETQYF. The chain combines TRBV6-4 with TRBJ2-5; D possibly corresponds to TRBD1 (5 bases). The germline gives CDR1 MRHNA, CDR2 SNTAGT. With 8 bases removed from V and 1 base from J, the gap between germline ends came to 14 bases. This CDR3 region has 14 residues.

This chain links TRBV2 with TRBJ2-7; 7 nucleotides align to TRBD2. V lost 2 bases, J lost 2 bases, and 18 bases stayed unmatched. The CDR3 has 19 amino acids. Germline V gene sequence: CDR1 SNHLY, CDR2 FYNNEI. This CDR3 is CASSETFPGTTPRAYEQYF. CDR3 DNA sequence: TGTGCCAGCAGTGAAACATTTCCCGGGACTACACCAAGGGCCTACGAGCAGTACTTC.